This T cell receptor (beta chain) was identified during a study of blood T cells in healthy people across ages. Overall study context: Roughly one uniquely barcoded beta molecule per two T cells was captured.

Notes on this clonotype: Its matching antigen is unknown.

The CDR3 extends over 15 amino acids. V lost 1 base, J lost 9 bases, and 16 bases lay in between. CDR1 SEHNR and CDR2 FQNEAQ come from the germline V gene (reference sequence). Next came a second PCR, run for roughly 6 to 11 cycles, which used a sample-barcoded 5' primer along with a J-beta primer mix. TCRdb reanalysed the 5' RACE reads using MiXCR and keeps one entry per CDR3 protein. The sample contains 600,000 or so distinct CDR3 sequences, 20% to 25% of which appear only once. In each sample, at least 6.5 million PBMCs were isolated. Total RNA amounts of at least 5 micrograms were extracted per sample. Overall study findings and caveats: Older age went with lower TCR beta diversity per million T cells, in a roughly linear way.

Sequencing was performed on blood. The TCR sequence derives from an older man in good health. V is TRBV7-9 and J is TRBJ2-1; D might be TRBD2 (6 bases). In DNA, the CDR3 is TGTGCCAGCAGCTTAGGCGGGGTCTACTTGGGTGAGCAGTTCTTC. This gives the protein CASSLGGVYLGEQFF.